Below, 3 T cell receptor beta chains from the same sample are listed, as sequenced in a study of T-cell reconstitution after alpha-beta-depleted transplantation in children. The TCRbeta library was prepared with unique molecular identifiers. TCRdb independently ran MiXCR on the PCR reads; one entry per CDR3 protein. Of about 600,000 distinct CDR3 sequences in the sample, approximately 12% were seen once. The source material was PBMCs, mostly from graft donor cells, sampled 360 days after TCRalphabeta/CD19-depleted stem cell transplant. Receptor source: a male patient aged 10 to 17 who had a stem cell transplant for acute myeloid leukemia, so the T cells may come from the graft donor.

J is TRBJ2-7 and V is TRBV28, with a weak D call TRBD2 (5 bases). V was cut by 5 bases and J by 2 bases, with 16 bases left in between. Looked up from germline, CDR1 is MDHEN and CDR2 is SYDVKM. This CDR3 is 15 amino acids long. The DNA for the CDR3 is TGTGCCAGCAGTCGGCGTCGCGGCGGGCCCTACGAGCAGTACTTC. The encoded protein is CASSRRRGGPYEQYF. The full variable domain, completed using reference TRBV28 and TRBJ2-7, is DVKVTQSSRYLVKRTGEKVFLECVQDMDHENMFWYRQDPGLGLRLIYFSYDVKMKEKGDIPEGYSVSREKKERFSLILESASTNQTSMYLCASSRRRGGPYEQYFGPGTRLTVT.

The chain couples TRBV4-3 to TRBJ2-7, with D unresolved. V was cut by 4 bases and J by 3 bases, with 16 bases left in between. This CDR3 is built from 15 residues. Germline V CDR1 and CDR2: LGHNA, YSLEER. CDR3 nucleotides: TGCGCCAGCAGCCCATCCCGGTTCTCAGACTACGAGCAGTACTTC. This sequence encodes CASSPSRFSDYEQYF.

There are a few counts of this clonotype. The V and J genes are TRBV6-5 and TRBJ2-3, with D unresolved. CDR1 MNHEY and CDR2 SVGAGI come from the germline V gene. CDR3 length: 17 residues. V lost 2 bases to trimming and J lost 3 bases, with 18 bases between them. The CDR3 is CASSYLRSGGLTDTQYF. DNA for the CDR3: TGTGCCAGCAGTTACCTCCGTTCCGGCGGTTTAACAGATACGCAGTATTTT.